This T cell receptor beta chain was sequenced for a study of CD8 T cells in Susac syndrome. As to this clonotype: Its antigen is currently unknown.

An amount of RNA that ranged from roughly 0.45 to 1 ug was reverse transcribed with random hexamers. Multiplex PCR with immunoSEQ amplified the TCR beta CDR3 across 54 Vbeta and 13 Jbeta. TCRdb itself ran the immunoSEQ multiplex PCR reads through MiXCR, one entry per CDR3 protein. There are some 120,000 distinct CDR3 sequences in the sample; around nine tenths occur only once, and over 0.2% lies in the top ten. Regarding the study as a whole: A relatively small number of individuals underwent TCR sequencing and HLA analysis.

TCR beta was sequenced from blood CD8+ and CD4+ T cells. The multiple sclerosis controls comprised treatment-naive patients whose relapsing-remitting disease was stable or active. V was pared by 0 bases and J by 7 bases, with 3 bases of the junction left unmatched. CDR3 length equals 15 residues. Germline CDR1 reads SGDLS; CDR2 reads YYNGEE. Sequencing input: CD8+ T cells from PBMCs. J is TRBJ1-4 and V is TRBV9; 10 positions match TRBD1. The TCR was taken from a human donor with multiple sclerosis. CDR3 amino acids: CASSVDRDRGEKLFF. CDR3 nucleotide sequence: TGTGCCAGCAGCGTAGATCGGGACAGGGGTGAAAAACTGTTTTTT.